This T cell receptor (beta chain) is from a study of blood T cell repertoires in COVID-19. Study at large: Both acute and convalescent COVID-19 samples were obtained from the United States, Italy and Spain.

TCRdb's copy holds only in-frame clones and misses some; the assay was immunoSEQ multiplex PCR. The sample includes about 360,000 clones, about 88% of them seen just once. This CDR3 has 15 amino acids. The ends lost 7 bases at V and 3 bases at J; junction bases unmatched: 3. The germline gives CDR1 ENHRY, CDR2 SYGVKD. Enrolled during active infection, Seattle patients were then followed longitudinally. The TCR was taken from a woman in her sixties with COVID-19, enrolled during active disease. The chain recombines TRBV10-3 with TRBJ2-1; 13 bases agree with TRBD2. The sequenced sample consisted of peripheral blood. Written as DNA, the CDR3 is TGTGCCATCAAACGACTAGCGGGGGGCTACAATGAGCAGTTCTTC. Protein sequence: CAIKRLAGGYNEQFF.